These 24 T cell receptor beta chains came from one sample sequenced in a study of T cell responses to AZD1222 COVID-19 vaccine. The table came from immunoSEQ multiplex PCR; TCRdb's copy has only in-frame clones and leaves some out. The profile shows over 150,000 clones, around 90% of them singletons. The sequencing used peripheral blood, collected on day 0 of AZD1222 vaccination. The receptors were gathered from an adult in good health.

The chain combines TRBV9 with TRBJ2-1, with TRBD1 as a possible D gene (5 bases). Germline CDR1 reads SGDLS; CDR2 reads YYNGEE. The V gene lost 0 bases and the J gene lost 1 base, with 8 bases spanning the gap. The CDR3 consists of 15 residues. The CDR3 nucleotides read TGTGCCAGCAGCGTAGGGGCAGGGTCCTACAATGAGCAGTTCTTC. Its translation: CASSVGAGSYNEQFF. Full variable domain (rest looked up from reference TRBV9 and TRBJ2-1): DSGVTQTPKHLITATGQRVTLRCSPRSGDLSVYWYQQSLDQGLQFLIQYYNGEERAKGNILERFSAQQFPDLHSELNLSSLELGDSALYFCASSVGAGSYNEQFFGPGTRLTVL.

The chain couples TRBV19 to TRBJ2-2; 11 bases are a match to TRBD1. From germline, CDR1 is LNHDA and CDR2 SQIVND (reference sequence). This CDR3 is 19 amino acids long. With V trimmed by 5 bases and J by 0 bases, 11 bases remained unmatched. The CDR3 region is CASSPYRDRGTANTGELFF. CDR3 nucleotides: TGTGCCAGTAGTCCTTACCGGGACAGGGGGACGGCGAACACCGGGGAGCTGTTTTTT.

The rearrangement links TRBV4-1 to TRBJ2-7; 11 bases match TRBD1. V lost 4 bases and J lost 5; bases outside the gene matches: 7. Germline V gene lookup returns CDR1 MGHRA and CDR2 YSYEKL. The CDR3 loop spans 15 amino acids. Here the CDR3 reads CASSPRGQGANEQYF. As DNA, the CDR3 is TGCGCCAGCAGCCCTCGCGGACAGGGGGCAAACGAGCAGTACTTC.

The chain links TRBV3-1 (or the pseudogene TRBV3-2) to TRBJ1-2; maybe TRBD1 (6 bases). The CDR3 covers 14 residues. Between the trimmed V and J ends, which lost 0 bases and 6 bases, there was a span of 11 bases. CDR1 and CDR2 from the germline V gene are LGHDT and YNNKEL (reference sequence). The CDR3 spells CASSQELGANGYTF. DNA of the CDR3: TGTGCCAGCAGCCAAGAACTGGGGGCGAATGGCTACACCTTC.

The chain couples TRBV19 to TRBJ2-4, with D unresolved. CDR1 and CDR2 from the germline V gene are LNHDA and SQIVND (reference sequence). The CDR3 has 13 amino acids. V was pared by 6 bases and J by 2 bases, with 8 bases between. Here the CDR3 reads CASRPPTKNIQYF. In DNA, the CDR3 is TGTGCCAGTAGGCCCCCCACCAAAAACATTCAGTACTTC.

This chain joins TRBV4-1 and TRBJ1-1; D unclear. V dropped 0 bases and J dropped 0 bases, with 17 bases sitting between them. The germline CDR1 and CDR2 sequences are MGHRA and YSYEKL. The length of the CDR3 is 18 residues. CDR3 bases: TGCGCCAGCAGCCAAGATCAAAGCGGGGAAGTGGTGAACACTGAAGCTTTCTTT. It specifies CASSQDQSGEVVNTEAFF.

The gene calls are TRBV19 and TRBJ1-2; possible D gene TRBD1, 5 bases. This CDR3 region has 12 residues. Germline V lookup: CDR1 LNHDA, CDR2 SQIVND (reference sequence). Trimming removed 7 bases from V and 4 bases from J, with 10 bases in between. This chain's CDR3 is CASIGTVYGYTF. The CDR3 region has the DNA TGTGCCAGTATAGGGACTGTCTATGGCTACACCTTC. The whole variable domain, filled in from reference TRBV19 and TRBJ1-2, reads DGGITQSPKYLFRKEGQNVTLSCEQNLNHDAMYWYRQDPGQGLRLIYYSQIVNDFQKGDIAEGYSVSREKKESFPLTVTSAQKNPTAFYLCASIGTVYGYTFGSGTRLTVV.

The chain joins TRBV2 to TRBJ2-3, with 10 nucleotides matching TRBD2. J lost 3 bases, V lost 4 bases, and 7 bases had no gene match. Germline assignment: CDR1 SNHLY and CDR2 FYNNEI. The length of the CDR3 is 16 residues. CDR3 sequence (DNA): TGTGCCAGCAGTGTTCAAGCGGGAGGGCCAACAGATACGCAGTATTTT. Protein product: CASSVQAGGPTDTQYF.

The chain couples TRBV11-2 to TRBJ2-2, with TRBD1 matching 8 bases. The CDR3 consists of 13 residues. The junction had 2 bases not matched to a gene; V was cut back by 5 bases and J by 6 bases. Germline CDR1 SGHAT, CDR2 FQNNGV. The CDR3 DNA is TGTGCCAGCAGCGGACAGGGCCCCGGGGAGCTGTTTTTT. Its protein product is CASSGQGPGELFF.

The rearrangement links TRBV30 to TRBJ1-5; a weak D match, TRBD1 (6 bases). The length of the CDR3 is 11 residues. Per germline, CDR1 GTSNPN and CDR2 SVGIG (reference sequence). Deletions cut 5 bases from V and 7 bases from J, with 9 bases between. The CDR3 loop reads CAWGRGQPQHF. The CDR3 bases are TGTGCCTGGGGCAGGGGACAGCCCCAGCATTTT.

The rearrangement links TRBV6-5 to TRBJ2-1; 10 bases match TRBD2. The germline CDR1 and CDR2 sequences are MNHEY and SVGAGI. The CDR3 runs to 15 residues. V shed 7 bases, J shed 4 bases, and the junction held 7 bases outside the gene matches. DNA for the CDR3: TGTGCCAGCAATCCTGGACTAGCGGAGTACAATGAGCAGTTCTTC. It encodes CASNPGLAEYNEQFF.

This chain connects TRBV4-1 to TRBJ2-7, with D possibly being TRBD2 (6 bases). The V and J ends lost 2 bases and 10 bases respectively, with 21 bases between them. Germline V lookup: CDR1 MGHRA, CDR2 YSYEKL. The CDR3 is made up of 15 amino acids. The CDR3, as DNA: TGCGCCAGCAGCCAACCCCGGGAGCCCCTACGAGGACAGTACTTC. Its protein is CASSQPREPLRGQYF.

The chain links TRBV4-2 to TRBJ2-5; tentative D call: TRBD2 (6 bases). There are 15 residues in the CDR3. V was shortened by 4 bases and J by 5 bases, with 17 bases between the two germline ends. Germline V gene data show CDR1 as LGHNA and CDR2 as YNFKEQ. Here the CDR3 DNA reads TGTGCCAGCAGCCGAATGGCGGGACTTACTGAGACCCAGTACTTC. This codes for CASSRMAGLTETQYF.

This rearrangement joins TRBV5-1 to TRBJ1-4, with 8 nucleotides matching TRBD1. The CDR3 runs to 18 residues. Losses at the gene ends were 4 bases for V and 0 bases for J; bases not matched to a gene: 11. Germline V CDR1 and CDR2: SGHRS, YFSETQ. CDR3 sequence: CASSGQGFFLSTNEKLFF. The CDR3 DNA reads as TGCGCCAGCAGCGGACAGGGCTTCTTCTTGTCAACTAATGAAAAACTGTTTTTT. Full variable domain (missing parts from reference TRBV5-1 and TRBJ1-4): KAGVTQTPRYLIKTRGQQVTLSCSPISGHRSVSWYQQTPGQGLQFLFEYFSETQRNKGNFPGRFSGRQFSNSRSEMNVSTLELGDSALYLCASSGQGFFLSTNEKLFFGSGTQLSVL.

The chain combines TRBV28 with TRBJ2-7; weak D call: TRBD2 (6 bases). V was trimmed by 5 bases and J by 4 bases, leaving 18 bases between them. The CDR3 is 15 amino acids. CDR1 and CDR2 from the germline V gene are MDHEN and SYDVKM. CDR3 loop: CASSLHSSGGYEQYF. The CDR3 coding sequence is TGTGCCAGCAGTCTCCACTCATCCGGGGGATACGAGCAGTACTTC. Full variable domain (missing parts from reference TRBV28 and TRBJ2-7): DVKVTQSSRYLVKRTGEKVFLECVQDMDHENMFWYRQDPGLGLRLIYFSYDVKMKEKGDIPEGYSVSREKKERFSLILESASTNQTSMYLCASSLHSSGGYEQYFGPGTRLTVT.

This clone was seen once. The chain joins TRBV19 to TRBJ1-2, with D possibly TRBD1 on 6 matching bases. Germline V gene sequence: CDR1 LNHDA, CDR2 SQIVND (reference sequence). The CDR3 is made up of 16 amino acids. Trimming stripped 8 bases from V and 5 bases from J, with 24 bases between. CDR3 in amino acids: CASASGALARGYGYTF. The CDR3 nucleotides are TGTGCCAGTGCCTCCGGGGCCCTGGCTAGGGGGTATGGCTACACCTTC. The full variable domain, rest sourced from reference TRBV19 and TRBJ1-2, is DGGITQSPKYLFRKEGQNVTLSCEQNLNHDAMYWYRQDPGQGLRLIYYSQIVNDFQKGDIAEGYSVSREKKESFPLTVTSAQKNPTAFYLCASASGALARGYGYTFGSGTRLTVV.

The chain employs TRBV7-3 and TRBJ1-5; 7 nucleotides align to TRBD1. J was trimmed by 3 bases and V by 5 bases; bases with no gene match: 16. Germline V gene lookup returns CDR1 SGHTA and CDR2 FQGTGA. CDR3 length: 18 amino acids. The DNA for the CDR3 is TGTGCCAGCAGCCGAATTTCCAGGGGGATTTTCGACAATCAGCCCCAGCATTTT. Translation gives CASSRISRGIFDNQPQHF.

This clone was recorded once. The chain recombines TRBV7-9 with TRBJ1-1; the D gene is possibly TRBD1 (6 bases). The CDR3 contains 11 residues. Trimming took off 1 base at V and 11 bases at J, with 8 bases between the two ends. The germline gives CDR1 SEHNR, CDR2 FQNEAQ (reference sequence). The CDR3 is CASSLDRVAFF. The CDR3 DNA reads as TGTGCCAGCAGCTTAGACAGGGTTGCTTTCTTT.

A single count supports this clone. The gene calls are TRBV5-6 and TRBJ2-5, with 11 bases lining up with TRBD1. V dropped 4 bases and J dropped 5; count of bases not matched to a gene: 7. The CDR3 runs 15 residues. Germline V lookup: CDR1 SGHDT, CDR2 YYEEEE. The CDR3 loop is CASSERDRGFETQYF. The DNA of the CDR3 is TGTGCCAGCAGCGAGAGGGACAGGGGGTTTGAGACCCAGTACTTC.

The rearrangement links TRBV27 to TRBJ1-5; D not resolved. Trimming took 9 bases from V and 2 from J, leaving 23 bases between them. Germline CDR1 and CDR2: MNHEY and SMNVEV (reference sequence). CDR3 size: 17 residues. The DNA of the CDR3 is TGTGCCAGTCCAACTCGAATGGGAAATGTCGGCAATCAGCCCCAGCATTTT. This sequence encodes CASPTRMGNVGNQPQHF.

Regarding this clone: Other DNA variants within this sample encode the same CDR3. The CDR3 reads CASRGQSNQPQHF. Here the CDR3 DNA reads TGTGCCAGCAGAGGGCAGTCAAATCAGCCCCAGCATTTT. The V and J genes are TRBV2 and TRBJ1-5; D not certain. The CDR3 covers 13 residues. Germline V lookup: CDR1 SNHLY, CDR2 FYNNEI. V lost 6 bases and J 4 bases, leaving 10 bases between the germline ends.

The V gene is TRBV7-2, the J gene TRBJ2-7, with 9 positions matching TRBD2. The CDR3 covers 16 residues. V lost 1 base and J lost 1; bases outside the gene matches: 5. The germline gives CDR1 SGHTA, CDR2 FQGNSA. The CDR3 here is CASSLDSGSGSYEQYF. In nucleotides, the CDR3 is TGTGCCAGCAGCTTAGATAGCGGGAGTGGATCCTACGAGCAGTACTTC.

The chain employs TRBV4-1 and TRBJ2-7; 7 nucleotides match TRBD1. In germline, CDR1 is MGHRA, CDR2 YSYEKL. The junction had 7 bases not matched to a gene; V was cut back by 0 bases and J by 2 bases. This CDR3 spans 16 amino acids. The CDR3 is CASSQDKSQGAYEQYF. CDR3 DNA sequence: TGCGCCAGCAGCCAAGATAAGAGTCAGGGGGCCTACGAGCAGTACTTC.

This clone was seen only once. V and J are TRBV27 and TRBJ1-6; D remains ambiguous. The germline gives CDR1 MNHEY, CDR2 SMNVEV (reference sequence). This CDR3 region has 16 residues. Trimming removed 1 base from V and 3 bases from J, with 10 bases in between. The CDR3 DNA sequence: TGTGCCAGCAGTTTATTTGAGTCCAGCTATAATTCACCCCTCCACTTT. It yields the protein CASSLFESSYNSPLHF.